The 9 T cell receptor beta chains given below trace back to one sample, sequenced in a study of T cells in Graves' hyperthyroidism and ophthalmopathy. From RNA transcripts, TCR beta CDR3 regions were amplified. The primer set for the first-round RT-PCR of the TCR CDR3 was HTBI. A single record per CDR3 protein comes from TCRdb applying MiXCR to the multiplex PCR reads. The table lists around 300,000 distinct CDR3 sequences, 22% of them singletons. The sample comprised blood. These receptors came from a man between 25 and 39 years old with Graves' ophthalmopathy.

This chain links TRBV2 with TRBJ1-2; no reliable D call. Germline assignment: CDR1 SNHLY and CDR2 FYNNEI. Trimming removed 10 bases at V and 3 bases at J, with 18 bases between. CDR3 size: 14 residues. The chain's CDR3 is CATQALGSYYGYTF. The CDR3 DNA reads TGTGCCACCCAAGCTCTAGGGTCTTACTATGGCTACACCTTC.

This clonotype was found a few times. The chain combines TRBV27 with TRBJ2-1, with TRBD2 as a possible D gene (6 bases). This CDR3 has 14 amino acids. Trimming shortened V by 3 bases and J by 9 bases, and 15 bases separated the two germline ends. Looked up from germline, CDR1 is MNHEY and CDR2 is SMNVEV (reference sequence). CDR3 in amino acids: CASSLERAGIEQFF. The CDR3 DNA reads TGTGCCAGCAGTTTGGAAAGGGCGGGAATTGAGCAGTTCTTC.

Details on this clonotype: A much larger clonotype is one base distant, so this may be a read error. The rearrangement joins TRBV28 to TRBJ1-2; the match to TRBD1 covers 9 bases. The J segment lost 10 bases and the V segment lost 5 bases, leaving 17 bases of the junction unmatched. The germline CDR1 and CDR2 sequences are MDHEN and SYDVKM. This CDR3 has 16 amino acids. The CDR3 region has the DNA TGTGCCAGCAGTCTCCCGGGACAGGGTAAAAGAAGTGACTACACCTTC. Its protein product is CASSLPGQGKRSDYTF.

This clonotype has only a few counts. The chain is built from TRBV15 and TRBJ1-5; 9 positions agree with TRBD1. The CDR3 totals 17 residues. In germline, CDR1 is LNHNV, CDR2 YYDKDF (reference sequence). Trimming took 0 bases from V and 1 from J; bases not matched to a gene: 4. In DNA form, the CDR3 reads TGTGCCACCAGCAGAGAAAGACAGGGGGGGAGCAATCAGCCCCAGCATTTT. This encodes CATSRERQGGSNQPQHF. The whole variable domain, filled in from reference TRBV15 and TRBJ1-5, reads DAMVIQNPRYQVTQFGKPVTLSCSQTLNHNVMYWYQQKSSQAPKLLFHYYDKDFNNEADTPDNFQSRRPNTSFCFLDIRSPGLGDTAMYLCATSRERQGGSNQPQHFGDGTRLSIL.

V and J are TRBV14 and TRBJ2-4; D uncertain. The CDR3 has 15 amino acids. The germline V gene encodes CDR1 SGHDN and CDR2 FVKESK. The V end was cut by 1 base, the J end by 0 bases, with 7 bases between. Here the CDR3 DNA reads TGTGCCAGCAGCCAAGGATCTATAGCCAAAAACATTCAGTACTTC. Amino acids: CASSQGSIAKNIQYF.

This chain uses TRBV5-5 with TRBJ1-2; tentative D call: TRBD1 (6 bases). Trimming left V 7 bases short and J 5 bases short, with 21 bases between. The V gene's germline CDR1 is SGHKS and CDR2 YYEKEE (reference sequence). The CDR3 spans 15 residues. CDR3 residues: CASRQGYDLGYGYTF. CDR3 in DNA: TGTGCCAGCCGGCAGGGGTATGATTTAGGATATGGCTACACCTTC.

The rearrangement joins TRBV11-2 to TRBJ1-2; D call uncertain. V lost 0 bases and J lost 7, with 12 bases in between. From germline, CDR1 is SGHAT and CDR2 FQNNGV. This CDR3 region has 14 residues. In nucleotides, the CDR3 is TGTGCCAGCAGCTTAGATTTGAGCAGGTCTGGCTACACCTTC. This codes for CASSLDLSRSGYTF.

This clonotype showed up just a few times. V usage is TRBV10-3 and J usage is TRBJ2-1, with TRBD1 matching 9 bases. V trimming: 6 bases; J trimming: 7 bases; junction bases outside the gene matches: 10. CDR3 length: 15 residues. Per germline, CDR1 ENHRY and CDR2 SYGVKD. The CDR3 region is CAIRGRTGESNEQFF. The DNA of the CDR3 is TGTGCCATCAGGGGGCGGACAGGGGAGAGTAATGAGCAGTTCTTC.

This clonotype was counted between two and nine times. V usage is TRBV6-1 and J usage is TRBJ2-1; 11 nucleotides agree with TRBD2. Germline V CDR1 and CDR2: MNHNS, SASEGT. The J segment lost 5 bases and the V segment lost 6 bases, leaving 6 bases of the junction unmatched. The CDR3 sequence is 15 residues long. CDR3 sequence (DNA): TGTGCCAGCAGCCCCAAGACTAGCGGGAACAATGAGCAGTTCTTC. Translating it yields CASSPKTSGNNEQFF.